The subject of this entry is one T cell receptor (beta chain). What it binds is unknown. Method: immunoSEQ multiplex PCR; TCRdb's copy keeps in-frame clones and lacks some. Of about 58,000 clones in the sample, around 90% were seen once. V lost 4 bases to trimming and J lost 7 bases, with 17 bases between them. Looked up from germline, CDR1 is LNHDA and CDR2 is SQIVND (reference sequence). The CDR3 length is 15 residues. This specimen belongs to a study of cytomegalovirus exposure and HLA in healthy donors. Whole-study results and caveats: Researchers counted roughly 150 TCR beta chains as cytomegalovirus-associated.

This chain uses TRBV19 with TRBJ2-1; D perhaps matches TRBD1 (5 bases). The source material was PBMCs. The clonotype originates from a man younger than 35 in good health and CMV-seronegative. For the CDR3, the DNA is TGTGCCAGTAGTACACTCTCGGACACTGGGAATGAGCAGTTCTTC. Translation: CASSTLSDTGNEQFF.